This T cell receptor (beta chain) was found in a study of Graves' ophthalmopathy and Graves' hyperthyroidism. This clonotype came up many times. With 4 bases removed from V and 5 bases from J, the gap between germline ends came to 11 bases. The germline gives CDR1 SQVTM, CDR2 ANQGSEA. The CDR3 is 12 amino acids. Amplification targeted the TCR beta CDR3 regions, with RNA transcripts as the source material. An opening RT-PCR round employed HTBI primers and preceded a second-round multiplex PCR. TCRdb fed the multiplex PCR reads into MiXCR, producing one record per CDR3 protein. The sample yields about 1.2 million distinct CDR3 sequences, around a third seen once.

The chain combines TRBV29-1 with TRBJ2-5; D could derive from TRBD1 or TRBD2 (6 bases each). The TCR was taken from an adult man with Graves' hyperthyroidism. The sample taken for sequencing was peripheral blood or thyroid tissue (not recorded which). The CDR3 DNA reads as TGCAGCGTTGGGGGGGCTGACGAGACCCAGTACTTC. It specifies CSVGGADETQYF.